This section outlines one TCR beta chain sequence together with its context. This specimen comes from a study of shared clonotypes between healthy human individuals. Germline CDR1 reads KGHSH; CDR2 reads LQKENI. V dropped 3 bases and J dropped 4; count of bases not matched to a gene: 6. The CDR3 sequence is 16 residues long. The protocol was immunoSEQ multiplex PCR, while the TCRdb copy is restricted to in-frame clones and leaves out a portion. The table lists 1.6 million or so clones, approximately 96% of them singletons. The receptor's source is a man aged 25 to 40 in good health. The chain carries TRBV18 and TRBJ1-3; 10 nucleotides agree with TRBD1. The sequenced sample was naive CD4+ T cells sorted from blood. Sample subset: CD45RA+ positively selected. CDR3 amino acids: CASSPSGTGVGNTIYF. CDR3 in DNA: TGTGCCAGCTCACCCTCAGGGACAGGGGTCGGAAACACCATATATTTT.